This T cell receptor (beta chain) came from a study of shared clonotypes between healthy human individuals. This CDR3 contains 13 residues. Between the trimmed V and J ends, which lost 6 bases and 5 bases, there was a span of 11 bases. From germline, CDR1 is MDHEN and CDR2 SYDVKM. Here immunoSEQ multiplex PCR was the method, and the copy in TCRdb shows in-frame clones only, minus some. The sample has over a million clones; approximately 98.5% are singletons. The clonotype was recovered from a man aged 25-40 years in good health. The chain combines TRBV28 with TRBJ1-5; D gene unclear. The sequenced sample consisted of naive CD4+ T cells sorted from blood. Noted subset: CD45RA+ positively selected. The CDR3 nucleotides read TGTGCCAGCAGCGACACGGCTGATCAGCCCCAGCATTTT. Translation: CASSDTADQPQHF.